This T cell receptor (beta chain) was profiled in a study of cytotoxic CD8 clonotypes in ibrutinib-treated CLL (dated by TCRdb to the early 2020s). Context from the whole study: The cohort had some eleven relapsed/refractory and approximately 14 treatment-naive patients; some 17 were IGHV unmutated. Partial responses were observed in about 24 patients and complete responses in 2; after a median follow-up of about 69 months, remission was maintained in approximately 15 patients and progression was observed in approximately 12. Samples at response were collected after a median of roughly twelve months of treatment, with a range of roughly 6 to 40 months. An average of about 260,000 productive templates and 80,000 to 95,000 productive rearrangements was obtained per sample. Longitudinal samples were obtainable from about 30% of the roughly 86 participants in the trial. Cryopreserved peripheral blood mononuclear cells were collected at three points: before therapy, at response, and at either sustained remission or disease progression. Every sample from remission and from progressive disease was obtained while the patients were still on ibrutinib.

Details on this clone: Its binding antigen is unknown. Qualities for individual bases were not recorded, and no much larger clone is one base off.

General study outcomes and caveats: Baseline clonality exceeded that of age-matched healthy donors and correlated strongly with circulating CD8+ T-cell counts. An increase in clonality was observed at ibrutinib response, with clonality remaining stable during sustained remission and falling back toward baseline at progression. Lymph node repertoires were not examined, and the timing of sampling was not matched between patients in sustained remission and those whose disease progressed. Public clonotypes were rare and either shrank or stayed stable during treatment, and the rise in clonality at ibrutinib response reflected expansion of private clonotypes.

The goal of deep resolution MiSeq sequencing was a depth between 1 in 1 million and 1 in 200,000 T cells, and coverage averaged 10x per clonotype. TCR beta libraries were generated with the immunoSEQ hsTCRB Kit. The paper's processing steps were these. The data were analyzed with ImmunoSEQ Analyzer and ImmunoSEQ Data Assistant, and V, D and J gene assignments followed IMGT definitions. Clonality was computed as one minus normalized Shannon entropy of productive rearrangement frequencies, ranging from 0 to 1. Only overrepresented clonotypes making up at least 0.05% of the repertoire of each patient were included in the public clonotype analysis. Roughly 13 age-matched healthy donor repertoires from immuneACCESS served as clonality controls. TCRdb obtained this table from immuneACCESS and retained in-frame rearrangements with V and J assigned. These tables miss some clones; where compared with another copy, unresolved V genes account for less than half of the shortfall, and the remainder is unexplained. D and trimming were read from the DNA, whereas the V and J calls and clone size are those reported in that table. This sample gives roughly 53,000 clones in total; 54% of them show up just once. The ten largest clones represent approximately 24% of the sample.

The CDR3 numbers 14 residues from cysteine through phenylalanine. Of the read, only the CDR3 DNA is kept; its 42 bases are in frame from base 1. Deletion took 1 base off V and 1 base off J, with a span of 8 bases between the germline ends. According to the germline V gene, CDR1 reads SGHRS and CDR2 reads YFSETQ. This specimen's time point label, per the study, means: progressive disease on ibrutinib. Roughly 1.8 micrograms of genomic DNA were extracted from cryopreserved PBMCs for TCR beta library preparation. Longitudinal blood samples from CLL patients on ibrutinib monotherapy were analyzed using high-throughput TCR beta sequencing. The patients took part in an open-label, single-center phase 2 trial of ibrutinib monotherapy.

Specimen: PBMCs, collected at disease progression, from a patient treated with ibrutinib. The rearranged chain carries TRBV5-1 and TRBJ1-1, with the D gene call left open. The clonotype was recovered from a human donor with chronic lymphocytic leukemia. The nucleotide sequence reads TGCGCCAGCAGCTTGTCGCCACCGAACACTGAAGCTTTCTTT. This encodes CASSLSPPNTEAFF.